Presented here are 18 T cell receptor beta chains from one specimen sequenced in a study of cytomegalovirus exposure and HLA in healthy donors. PCR amplification relied on 60 Vbeta primers (plus 13 Jbeta primers). Some clones are missing from TCRdb's copy, which holds only in-frame ones; the method was immunoSEQ multiplex PCR. This sample has around 140,000 clones, with around 82% found just once. Sequencing input: PBMCs. The receptors here all came from a woman between 18 and 29 years old in good health and CMV-seropositive.

The rearrangement joins TRBV6-5 to TRBJ1-1; possibly TRBD1 for D (6 bases). The CDR3 is 12 residues long. Looked up from germline, CDR1 is MNHEY and CDR2 is SVGAGI. V lost 5 bases and J 5 bases, leaving 9 bases between the germline ends. CDR3 residues: CASSERGTEAFF. CDR3 bases: TGTGCCAGCAGTGAAAGGGGGACTGAAGCTTTCTTT.

The CDR3 protein is CASSTDSYEQYF. CDR3 sequence (DNA): TGTGCCAGCAGCACGGACAGCTACGAGCAGTACTTC. The chain joins TRBV7-6 to TRBJ2-7; weak D call: TRBD1 (6 bases). CDR1 and CDR2 from the germline V gene are SGHVS and FNYEAQ. The CDR3 consists of 12 residues. V was clipped by 5 bases and J by 3 bases, with 8 bases between them.

The chain combines TRBV28 with TRBJ1-1, with TRBD1 as a possible D gene (6 bases). V lost 6 bases to trimming and J lost 1 base, with 15 bases between them. CDR1 is MDHEN and CDR2 is SYDVKM in the germline V gene. The CDR3 loop spans 15 amino acids. The CDR3 region is CASSLRGLRNTEAFF. CDR3 sequence (DNA): TGTGCCAGCAGCCTCAGGGGCCTTAGGAACACTGAAGCTTTCTTT.

This clone is a singleton in its sample. The chain combines TRBV5-1 with TRBJ1-1; TRBD1 matches 7 bases. From germline, CDR1 is SGHRS and CDR2 YFSETQ. The trim removed 2 bases at V and 7 bases at J, leaving 11 bases unmatched. The CDR3 extends over 15 amino acids. In DNA, the CDR3 is TGCGCCAGCAGCTTAGCAGGGGGGCCGGGCGGTGAAGCTTTCTTT. This translates into CASSLAGGPGGEAFF.

The chain is built from TRBV28 and TRBJ1-4, with TRBD1 as a possible D gene (6 bases). CDR1 and CDR2 (germline): MDHEN, SYDVKM. The CDR3 spans 12 residues. Between the trimmed V and J ends, which lost 5 bases and 8 bases, there was a span of 9 bases. CDR3: CASSLTGEKLFF. The CDR3 DNA reads as TGTGCCAGCAGTCTTACAGGGGAAAAACTGTTTTTT.

V and J are TRBV28 and TRBJ1-4; D is ambiguous. V was clipped by 6 bases and J by 10 bases, with 18 bases between them. Germline assignment: CDR1 MDHEN and CDR2 SYDVKM. This CDR3 is 14 amino acids long. CDR3: CASRENLAIGKLFF. As DNA, the CDR3 is TGTGCCAGCAGAGAGAACCTAGCCATCGGAAAACTGTTTTTT.

This chain uses TRBV30 with TRBJ1-2, with 9 bases matching TRBD1. V gave up 0 bases and J gave up 7 bases; unmatched junction bases: 3. The CDR3 has 13 residues. Germline V gives CDR1 GTSNPN, CDR2 SVGIG (reference sequence). In nucleotides, the CDR3 is TGTGCCTGGAGTGTACGGGGACAGGGTGGCTACACCTTC. It specifies CAWSVRGQGGYTF.

The CDR3 coding sequence is TGTGCCAGCAGCTATTTTGGGGCCCCCTCTGGAAACACCATATATTTT. Its protein is CASSYFGAPSGNTIYF. The chain combines TRBV7-9 with TRBJ1-3, with D maybe TRBD1 (5 bases). The V end lost 4 bases, the J end lost 0 bases, and 13 bases lay between the germline ends. Germline CDR1 SEHNR, CDR2 FQNEAQ (reference sequence). This CDR3 has 16 amino acids.

This rearrangement joins TRBV19 to TRBJ1-3; D possibly corresponds to TRBD1 (6 bases). Germline CDR1 is LNHDA and CDR2 is SQIVND (reference sequence). Trimming left V 5 bases short and J 1 base short, with 9 bases between. The CDR3 contains 14 residues. The CDR3 here is CASSSTGSGNTIYF. The CDR3, as DNA: TGTGCCAGTAGTTCAACAGGGTCTGGAAACACCATATATTTT.

CDR3 amino acids: CSVDRGDSTYEQYF. The CDR3 DNA reads TGCAGCGTTGATAGGGGGGACAGTACCTACGAGCAGTACTTC. V usage is TRBV29-1 and J usage is TRBJ2-7, with a tentative D call TRBD1 (7 bases). From germline, CDR1 is SQVTM and CDR2 ANQGSEA. The CDR3 is 14 residues long. With 3 bases removed from V and 2 bases from J, the gap between germline ends came to 14 bases.

The J gene is TRBJ2-5, the V gene TRBV5-1; TRBD1 agrees at 8 bases. The J call may be mistaken, given a closer DNA end match to TRBJ2-7. CDR1 and CDR2 (germline): SGHRS, YFSETQ. CDR3 length: 14 amino acids. The CDR3 DNA reads as TGCGCCAGCTCCCCGACGGACAGGGTTTACGAGCAGTACTTC. Protein sequence: CASSPTDRVYEQYF.

This chain's CDR3 is CASGGNQPQHF. The CDR3 DNA reads as TGTGCCAGCGGAGGGAATCAGCCCCAGCATTTT. J is TRBJ1-5 and V is TRBV6-1; no clear D. The germline CDR1 and CDR2 sequences are MNHNS and SASEGT. The CDR3 extends over 11 amino acids. V lost 8 bases, J lost 4 bases, and 6 bases lay in between.

Comments on this clone: The junction shows a germline mismatch at one end, possibly a read error. This chain joins TRBV13 and TRBJ2-2; TRBD1 is a possible D gene (6 bases). Per germline, CDR1 PRHDT and CDR2 FYEKMQ (reference sequence). This CDR3 is 15 amino acids long. The CDR3 bases are TGTGCCAGCAGCTTAGATACAGGGAACGCCGGGGAGCTGTTTTTT. Translation: CASSLDTGNAGELFF.

This chain links TRBV5-1 with TRBJ2-3, with 9 bases that match TRBD2. CDR3 length: 15 residues. Germline CDR1 SGHRS, CDR2 YFSETQ. The J segment lost 0 bases and the V segment lost 2 bases, leaving 1 base of the junction unmatched. CDR3 sequence reads: CASSLAGGSTDTQYF. In DNA form, the CDR3 reads TGCGCCAGCAGCTTAGCGGGGGGCAGCACAGATACGCAGTATTTT.

The V gene is TRBV7-2, the J gene TRBJ2-4, with 7 bases lining up with TRBD1. CDR3 length: 14 residues. With V trimmed by 8 bases and J by 3 bases, 7 bases remained unmatched. Germline CDR1 and CDR2: SGHTA and FQGNSA. The CDR3 nucleotides read TGTGCCAGCCACACAGGGGTAGACAAAAACATTCAGTACTTC. This sequence encodes CASHTGVDKNIQYF.

The J gene is TRBJ1-5, the V gene TRBV19; unclear D gene. CDR3 length: 15 residues. V was pared by 4 bases and J by 4 bases, with 14 bases between. The germline CDR1 and CDR2 sequences are LNHDA and SQIVND (reference sequence). The CDR3 DNA reads as TGTGCCAGTAGTACAAAGCGGCCGGTAAATCAGCCCCAGCATTTT. Its protein is CASSTKRPVNQPQHF.

This clone was counted once. V gene TRBV5-1 combines with J gene TRBJ1-2; 7 nucleotides align to TRBD1. Per germline, CDR1 SGHRS and CDR2 YFSETQ. This CDR3 spans 16 amino acids. Trimming removed 4 bases from V and 0 bases from J; junction bases left unmatched: 9. The CDR3 DNA reads as TGCGCCAGCAGCGTCCTACCGGGACAGCCTAACTATGGCTACACCTTC. Translated: CASSVLPGQPNYGYTF.

The CDR3 DNA sequence: TGTGCCAGCAGCTTCAGGGAAAACGGCGATTCACCCCTCCACTTT. As protein: CASSFRENGDSPLHF. This chain links TRBV7-9 with TRBJ1-6, with D perhaps TRBD1 (5 bases). The V gene lost 3 bases and the J gene lost 8 bases, with 14 bases spanning the gap. This CDR3 region has 15 residues. CDR1 is SEHNR, CDR2 FQNEAQ, per germline (reference sequence).